A selection of T cell receptor beta chains follows, all from one sample in a study of OX40 agonist ivuxolimab in advanced cancers. Assay: immunoSEQ multiplex PCR; the TCRdb copy retains only in-frame clones and omits some. Among tens of thousands of clones listed, more than 75% were seen once. This material consisted of CD4+ or CD8+ T cells sorted from blood, taken in a trial of the OX40 agonist ivuxolimab. The source is an adult with an advanced solid tumor such as melanoma, head and neck, liver or kidney cancer. CDR3s include the opening cysteine and the closing phenylalanine or tryptophan. The D gene is left open where the match is weak. Size values are once, few and many counts, or a class for expanded clones, and some rows have none.

D gene	clone size	V gene	J gene	CDR3 DNA	CDR3 protein
TRBD1	.	TRBV4-3	TRBJ1-1	TGCGCCAGCAGCCTAATGAGCTCGACAGGGGCGGAAGCTTTCTTT	CASSLMSSTGAEAFF
.	.	TRBV5-6	TRBJ2-4	TGTGCCAGCAGCCTATCGCCCAGCATTCAGTACTTC	CASSLSPSIQYF
.	.	TRBV15	TRBJ2-5	TGTGCCACCAGCACCGGAGAGACCCAGTACTTC	CATSTGETQYF
.	.	TRBV27	TRBJ2-1	TGTGCCAGCAGTTTAAGGCGAGATAATGAGCAGTTCTTC	CASSLRRDNEQFF
.	.	TRBV7-2	TRBJ2-1	TGTGCCAGCAGCTTAGGAGAGGGATCCTACAATGAGCAGTTCTTC	CASSLGEGSYNEQFF
.	few	TRBV11-2	TRBJ2-3	TGTGCCAGCAGCTTAGTGGGTAGCGAAGATACGCAGTATTTT	CASSLVGSEDTQYF
.	.	TRBV28	TRBJ1-2	TGTGCCAGCAGTTTATGGGGAGACTATGGCTACACCTTC	CASSLWGDYGYTF
TRBD1	once	TRBV7-9	TRBJ1-2	TGTGCCAGCAGCCCTCGGACAGGGCACTATGGCTACACCTTC	CASSPRTGHYGYTF
TRBD2	.	TRBV27	TRBJ2-1	TGTGCCAGCAGTCGACGAGCGGGGACCTCCTACAATGAGCAGTTCTTC	CASSRRAGTSYNEQFF
.	.	TRBV6-5	TRBJ1-1	TGTGCCAGCAGTTTCCGGGGAAACACTGAAGCTTTCTTT	CASSFRGNTEAFF
.	.	TRBV28	TRBJ2-7	TGTGCCAGCAGTTTATTGGCCGGAGAGCAGTACTTC	CASSLLAGEQYF
.	.	TRBV7-3	TRBJ2-1	TGTGCCAGCAGCTTAGGCGAGAATGAGCAGTTCTTC	CASSLGENEQFF
.	.	TRBV15	TRBJ2-7	TGTGCCACCAGCAGATGGTCCCAGGGGTCCTACGAGCAGTACTTC	CATSRWSQGSYEQYF
TRBD2	.	TRBV5-1	TRBJ2-5	TGCGCCAGCAGCTTAAAGCTAGCGGAAGAGACCCAGTACTTC	CASSLKLAEETQYF
.	.	TRBV28	TRBJ2-1	TGTGCCAGCGCTACGGGACTTAGCTCCTACAATGAGCAGTTCTTC	CASATGLSSYNEQFF
TRBD2	.	TRBV7-6	TRBJ2-7	TGTGCCAGCAGCGGGAGGGGTGAGCAGTACTTC	CASSGRGEQYF
.	.	TRBV5-1	TRBJ2-2	TGCGCCAGCAGCTTGAGGGGGGATAACACCGGGGAGCTGTTTTTT	CASSLRGDNTGELFF
TRBD1	.	TRBV28	TRBJ2-2	TGTGCCAGCAGTTCCTTGACGATACAGGGGTACACCGGGGAGCTGTTTTTT	CASSSLTIQGYTGELFF
TRBD2	.	TRBV7-2	TRBJ2-2	TGTGCCAGCAGCTTAATGCTAGCGGGAGTCGCTGGGGAGCTGTTTTTT	CASSLMLAGVAGELFF
TRBD2	.	TRBV6-5	TRBJ2-1	TGTGCCACCCAGCGGGAGAGTTACAATGAGCAGTTCTTC	CATQRESYNEQFF
.	.	TRBV6-4	TRBJ2-3	TGTGCCAGCGGGAGGTTGGGTCGGGATACGCAGTATTTT	CASGRLGRDTQYF
.	.	TRBV7-9	TRBJ2-2	TGTGCCAGCAGCCCCGAGGGCGGGAATCGGGAGCTGTTTTTT	CASSPEGGNRELFF
.	.	TRBV19	TRBJ2-7	TGTGCCAGTAGTATTGGCCCTCCTGGGGTGGGCTACGAGCAGTACTTC	CASSIGPPGVGYEQYF
TRBD2	.	TRBV4-2	TRBJ2-1	TGTGCCAGCAGCCAAGATAGTGGGAGGGCCAGCAATGAGCAGTTCTTC	CASSQDSGRASNEQFF
.	.	TRBV7-8	TRBJ1-1	TGTGCCAGCAGCTTTGTTTTCCTGAACACTGAAGCTTTCTTT	CASSFVFLNTEAFF
.	.	TRBV27	TRBJ2-1	TGTGCCAGCAGTGCACTAATCACGGGCACCTACAATGAGCAGTTCTTC	CASSALITGTYNEQFF
TRBD1	once	TRBV6-5	TRBJ2-2	TGTGCCAGCAGCCAGGGACAGGGCTTCACCGGGGAGCTGTTTTTT	CASSQGQGFTGELFF
TRBD1	.	TRBV5-6	TRBJ2-7	TGTGCCAGCGGCGGGACCGGGACAGGGACCTACGAGCAGTACTTC	CASGGTGTGTYEQYF
TRBD1	.	TRBV6-1	TRBJ1-5	TGTGCCAGCAGTGCCGGAGACAGGGTAAGCAATCAGCCCCAGCATTTT	CASSAGDRVSNQPQHF
TRBD2	.	TRBV11-2	TRBJ2-1	TGTGCCAGCAGGACGACTAGCGGGAGTTTAAATGAGCAGTTCTTC	CASRTTSGSLNEQFF
.	once	TRBV19	TRBJ2-3	TGTGCCAGTAGTATCTTGCGAGGAACAGATACGCAGTATTTT	CASSILRGTDTQYF
.	.	TRBV10-3	TRBJ1-5	TGTGCCACCCGAGACATTAGCAATCAGCCCCAGCATTTT	CATRDISNQPQHF
.	.	TRBV4-1	TRBJ2-7	TGCGCCAGCAGCCCGTCCGGGGGGCGCACCTACGAGCAGTACTTC	CASSPSGGRTYEQYF
TRBD1	.	TRBV18	TRBJ1-5	TGTGCCAGCCACAGGGGACCTTCGGGCAATCAGCCCCAGCATTTT	CASHRGPSGNQPQHF
.	once	TRBV6-5	TRBJ1-1	TGTGCCAGCAGTTACTCGGGTGTAATGAATGAAGCTTTCTTT	CASSYSGVMNEAFF
TRBD1	.	TRBV28	TRBJ2-7	TGTGCCAGCAGGGGGACAGGGATCAGCGAGCAGTACTTC	CASRGTGISEQYF
.	.	TRBV5-1	TRBJ1-3	TGCGCCAGCAGCTTGGCAGACAAGAATGGAAACACCATATATTTT	CASSLADKNGNTIYF
.	.	TRBV5-4	TRBJ2-7	TGTGCCAGCAGCCCCCGGGGAGCTGTTGCCTCCTACGAGCAGTACTTC	CASSPRGAVASYEQYF
.	.	TRBV6-6	TRBJ2-2	TGTGCCAGCAGTAGACCGGAGAACACCGGGGAGCTGTTTTTT	CASSRPENTGELFF
.	.	TRBV14	TRBJ2-7	TGTGCCAGCAGCCAAGATTTACTGAACGAGCAGTACTTC	CASSQDLLNEQYF
TRBD1	.	TRBV28	TRBJ1-5	TGTGCCAGCAGACCGGGACAGGCCCATCAGCCCCAGCATTTT	CASRPGQAHQPQHF
TRBD1	once	TRBV4-3	TRBJ2-2	TGCGCCAGCAGCCAAGATGGTGGGACAGGGGGAACCGGGGAGCTGTTTTTT	CASSQDGGTGGTGELFF
.	.	TRBV7-8	TRBJ2-1	TGTGCCAGCAGCCCCCGCGTCAGGGACTACAATGAGCAGTTCTTC	CASSPRVRDYNEQFF
.	.	TRBV7-2	TRBJ2-2	TGTGCCAGCAGCTTAGCTGCGCTTCCCGGGGAGCTGTTTTTT	CASSLAALPGELFF
TRBD1	.	TRBV6-5	TRBJ1-2	TGTGCCAGCAGTGAACTGGACAGGGGGCTTGGCTACACCTTC	CASSELDRGLGYTF
.	.	TRBV6-5	TRBJ2-7	TGTGCCAGCAGTGACTCAGGGTGGAGGAGCTACGAGCAGTACTTC	CASSDSGWRSYEQYF
.	.	TRBV6-4	TRBJ1-5	TGTGCCAGCAGTGGGGGAAGGAATCAGCCCCAGCATTTT	CASSGGRNQPQHF
.	.	TRBV9	TRBJ1-1	TGTGCCAGCAGCGTAGCTACTGGCGGGGAGATGAACACTGAAGCTTTCTTT	CASSVATGGEMNTEAFF
.	.	TRBV28	TRBJ1-2	TGTGCCAGCAGTCCGGACAGTGTCTGGGGCTACACCTTC	CASSPDSVWGYTF
TRBD2	few	TRBV5-4	TRBJ2-2	TGTGCCAGCAGCTACCTAGCGGGAGGGCAAGGCGGGGAGCTGTTTTTT	CASSYLAGGQGGELFF
TRBD2	few	TRBV2	TRBJ2-5	TGTGCCAGCAGGGATCGGGGGGGTCTGGAGACCCAGTACTTC	CASRDRGGLETQYF
.	.	TRBV5-8	TRBJ2-1	TGTGCCAGCAGCTTGGCCGGAGACCCGGGGGATGAGCAGTTCTTC	CASSLAGDPGDEQFF